This T cell receptor (beta chain) was identified during a study of blood T cell repertoires in COVID-19. This clone was recorded only once. Germline V CDR1 and CDR2: MGHDK, SYGVNS. The junction had 14 bases not matched to a gene; V was cut back by 4 bases and J by 15 bases. This CDR3 is 14 amino acids long. Methods used by the authors: Estimation of nucleated cell counts was performed using reference gene primer amplification. TCRdb's copy holds only in-frame clones and misses some; the assay was immunoSEQ multiplex PCR. The V and J calls and clone size are taken from that table; D and trimming were inferred from the DNA. The repertoire consists of nearly 80,000 clones, with around 85% occurring once and the leading ten covering roughly 5.3%.

The sample comprised peripheral blood. The receptor comes from an elderly woman with active or convalescent COVID-19. This chain connects TRBV25-1 to TRBJ1-4; 7 bases line up with TRBD1. The CDR3 loop reads CASSGAYRGRGLFF. In nucleotides, the CDR3 is TGTGCCAGCAGTGGGGCCTACAGGGGCCGGGGATTGTTTTTT.